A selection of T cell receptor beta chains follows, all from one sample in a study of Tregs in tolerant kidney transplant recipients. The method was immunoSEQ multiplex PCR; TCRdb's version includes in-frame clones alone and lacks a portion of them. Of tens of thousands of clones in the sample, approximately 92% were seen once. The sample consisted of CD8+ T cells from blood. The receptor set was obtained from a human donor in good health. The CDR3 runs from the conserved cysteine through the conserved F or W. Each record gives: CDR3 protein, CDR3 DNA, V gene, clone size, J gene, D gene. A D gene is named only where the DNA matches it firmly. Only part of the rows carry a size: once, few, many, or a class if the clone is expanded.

CASSTNRGRNYGYTF	TGTGCCAGCAGTACCAACAGGGGGCGAAACTATGGCTACACCTTC	TRBV27	NA	TRBJ1-2	TRBD1
CASMVIQETQYF	TGTGCCAGCATGGTGATCCAAGAGACCCAGTACTTC	TRBV2	NA	TRBJ2-5	NA
CASSWGTGIVTDTQYF	TGTGCCAGCAGCTGGGGGACAGGGATTGTCACAGATACGCAGTATTTT	TRBV5-6	NA	TRBJ2-3	TRBD1
CASSGTSSYNEQFF	TGCGCCAGCAGTGGGACTAGCTCCTACAATGAGCAGTTCTTC	TRBV10-2	NA	TRBJ2-1	TRBD2
CATSTSPLGLDYNEQFF	TGTGCCACCAGCACTTCTCCTTTGGGACTGGACTACAATGAGCAGTTCTTC	TRBV15	NA	TRBJ2-1	NA
CAWSEGKGYTF	TGTGCCTGGAGTGAGGGCAAAGGCTACACCTTC	TRBV30	NA	TRBJ1-2	NA
CASSALGTESVPSNYGYTF	TGTGCCAGCAGCGCCCTAGGGACAGAATCAGTCCCTTCTAACTATGGCTACACCTTC	TRBV9	NA	TRBJ1-2	TRBD1
CASSDDGNSNQPQHF	TGTGCCAGCAGCGACGACGGAAATAGCAATCAGCCCCAGCATTTT	TRBV9	once	TRBJ1-5	NA
CASSPYRGPGRPYEQYF	TGTGCCAGCAGCCCCTACCGGGGGCCGGGTAGACCCTACGAGCAGTACTTC	TRBV9	NA	TRBJ2-7	NA
CASSEAPGPAITNYGYTF	TGTGCCAGCAGTGAAGCCCCGGGGCCCGCGATAACTAACTATGGCTACACCTTC	TRBV6-1	NA	TRBJ1-2	NA
CASSPGIYEQYF	TGTGCCAGCAGCCCCGGGATCTACGAGCAGTACTTC	TRBV7-9	NA	TRBJ2-7	NA
CASSPRHEGTSYEQYF	TGCGCCAGCAGCCCCCGGCATGAGGGGACCTCCTACGAGCAGTACTTC	TRBV4-1	NA	TRBJ2-7	NA
CASSLGTGSNQPQHF	TGTGCCAGCAGCCTAGGGACAGGTAGCAATCAGCCCCAGCATTTT	TRBV13	NA	TRBJ1-5	TRBD1
CASSIPDRGPNQPQHF	TGTGCCAGTAGTATCCCCGACAGGGGGCCCAATCAGCCCCAGCATTTT	TRBV19	NA	TRBJ1-5	TRBD1
CAIGTETQYF	TGTGCCATCGGGACGGAGACCCAGTACTTC	TRBV10-3	NA	TRBJ2-5	NA
CASILGPSSYNEQFF	TGTGCCAGCATCCTTGGGCCCAGCTCCTACAATGAGCAGTTCTTC	TRBV5-4	NA	TRBJ2-1	NA
CASSPGTGKEKLFF	TGTGCCAGCAGCCCCGGGACAGGGAAAGAAAAACTGTTTTTT	TRBV9	NA	TRBJ1-4	TRBD1
CASSIGNTEAFF	TGTGCCAGTAGTATCGGGAACACTGAAGCTTTCTTT	TRBV19	NA	TRBJ1-1	NA
CASSFGVGMGNTIYF	TGTGCCAGCAGCTTTGGAGTAGGGATGGGAAACACCATATATTTT	TRBV7-8	NA	TRBJ1-3	NA
CASSRDRGLGEQYF	TGTGCCAGCAGCCGGGACAGGGGGCTGGGCGAGCAGTACTTC	TRBV7-2	once	TRBJ2-7	TRBD1
CASSQEDQAGANVLTF	TGTGCCAGCAGCCAAGAGGATCAGGCTGGGGCCAACGTCCTGACTTTC	TRBV4-1	once	TRBJ2-6	NA
CASSSSWVGNTEAFF	NA	TRBV27	NA	TRBJ1-1	NA
CASSLYTGALGNTQYF	TGTGCCAGCAGTTTATATACAGGAGCCCTCGGAAATACGCAGTATTTT	TRBV27	NA	TRBJ2-3	NA
CASWDLRSYNEQFF	TGTGCCAGTTGGGACCTCCGCTCCTACAATGAGCAGTTCTTC	TRBV19	NA	TRBJ2-1	NA
CATSRGGTGGVDGQFF	TGTGCCACCAGCAGAGGTGGGACAGGCGGCGTCGATGGGCAGTTCTTC	TRBV15	NA	TRBJ2-1	TRBD1